The 32 T cell receptor beta chains below were found in one sample sequenced in a study of T cells in Graves' hyperthyroidism and ophthalmopathy. The investigators amplified TCR beta CDR3 regions from RNA transcripts. The primer set for the first-round RT-PCR of the TCR CDR3 was HTBI. TCRdb called the multiplex PCR reads again in MiXCR, with one record for every CDR3 protein. The sample has approximately 260,000 distinct CDR3 sequences, 13% to 15% seen once. What was sequenced was blood. These receptors all stem from a woman in her fifties or sixties with Graves' hyperthyroidism that later progressed to Graves' ophthalmopathy.

A word on this clonotype: One base away lies a much larger clone, so this may be a sequencing read error. V is TRBV7-6 and J is TRBJ2-7; D gene unclear. Germline values: CDR1 SGHVS, CDR2 FNYEAQ. The CDR3 spans 14 residues. V lost 4 bases and J 6 bases, leaving 16 bases between the germline ends. The DNA for the CDR3 is TGTGCCAGCAGCTCTGCTAGTCGAGTGAGCGAGCAGTACTTC. Translating gives CASSSASRVSEQYF.

CDR3 in DNA: TGTGCCAGCCGCCGGACAGGGGGTTGGGGGTTCAATGGCTACACCTTC. Its protein is CASRRTGGWGFNGYTF. The rearrangement joins TRBV11-2 to TRBJ1-2; 10 bases line up with TRBD1. V was pared by 8 bases and J by 6 bases, with 15 bases of the junction left unmatched. CDR3 length: 16 residues. CDR1 and CDR2 from the germline V gene are SGHAT and FQNNGV.

This clonotype was found many times. The J gene is TRBJ2-3, the V gene TRBV20-1; TRBD2 is a possible D gene (5 bases). In germline, CDR1 is DFQATT, CDR2 SNEGSKA (reference sequence). Between the trimmed V and J ends, which lost 0 bases and 2 bases, there was a span of 9 bases. The length of the CDR3 is 14 residues. The CDR3 loop is CSARDEGVTDTQYF. In DNA, the CDR3 is TGCAGTGCTAGAGACGAGGGAGTCACAGATACGCAGTATTTT.

This clonotype was seen ten or more times. The chain carries TRBV12-3 or TRBV12-4 and TRBJ1-1; D not resolved. CDR3 size: 13 residues. Trimming stripped 7 bases from V and 0 bases from J, with 9 bases between. The CDR3 sequence is CASKPVLNTEAFF. The CDR3 DNA reads as TGTGCCAGCAAGCCCGTTTTGAACACTGAAGCTTTCTTT.

This clonotype was counted ten times or more. Germline and junction disagree at one end, which may indicate a read error. The rearrangement links TRBV7-7 to TRBJ2-7; 9 nucleotides line up with TRBD1. This CDR3 is built from 15 residues. Germline CDR1 and CDR2: SSHAT and FNYEAQ (reference sequence). For the CDR3, the DNA is TGTGCTAGCAGCCCCTCGGGACAGGGAGGCTACGAGCAGTACTTC. Protein: CASSPSGQGGYEQYF.

This clonotype was counted only a few times. V and J are TRBV18 and TRBJ2-2; D is unclear. The CDR3 spans 16 residues. Between the trimmed V and J ends, which lost 4 bases and 0 bases, there was a span of 12 bases. Germline V CDR1 and CDR2: KGHSH, LQKENI. CDR3 amino acids: CASSLDAPSNTGELFF. In DNA, the CDR3 is TGTGCCAGCTCACTAGACGCTCCTTCGAACACCGGGGAGCTGTTTTTT. The full variable domain, completed using reference TRBV18 and TRBJ2-2, is NAGVMQNPRHLVRRRGQEARLRCSPMKGHSHVYWYRQLPEEGLKFMVYLQKENIIDESGMPKERFSAEFPKEGPSILRIQQVVRGDSAAYFCASSLDAPSNTGELFFGEGSRLTVL.

Only a few counts were recorded for this clonotype. This rearrangement joins TRBV12-3 or TRBV12-4 to TRBJ2-3; D is unresolved. The CDR3 consists of 12 residues. Trimming pared 1 base from V and 5 bases from J, leaving 4 bases between. The chain's CDR3 is CASSLVLDTQYF. CDR3 DNA: TGTGCCAGCAGTTTAGTGTTAGATACGCAGTATTTT.

On this clonotype itself: Possible read error: a much larger clone is one base away. The rearrangement links TRBV18 to TRBJ2-5; D is undetermined. The CDR3 extends over 14 amino acids. The germline CDR1 and CDR2 sequences are KGHSH and LQKENI. The V end lost 3 bases, the J end lost 2 bases, and 10 bases lay between the germline ends. CDR3 sequence (DNA): TGTGCCAGCTCACCGCGGAACTCTCAAGAGACCCAGTACTTC. Translated: CASSPRNSQETQYF.

This clonotype was seen more than once but under ten times. V is TRBV5-1 and J is TRBJ2-5; TRBD2 agrees at 14 bases. Germline trimming cut 4 bases from V and 1 base from J; bases unmatched to any gene: 3. This CDR3 spans 16 amino acids. Germline assignment: CDR1 SGHRS and CDR2 YFSETQ. CDR3 residues: CASSRGLAGAQETQYF. Written as DNA, the CDR3 is TGCGCCAGCAGCAGGGGACTAGCGGGGGCCCAAGAGACCCAGTACTTC.

This clonotype was seen ten or more times. The gene calls are TRBV2 and TRBJ2-1; D might be TRBD1 (5 bases). The V and J ends lost 8 bases and 8 bases respectively, with 10 bases between them. The CDR3 extends over 11 amino acids. The germline V gene has CDR1 SNHLY and CDR2 FYNNEI. The CDR3 region has the DNA TGTGCCAGCTACAGGCTCCATGAGCAGTTCTTC. Translated, it gives CASYRLHEQFF. The whole variable domain, remainder taken from reference TRBV2 and TRBJ2-1, is EPEVTQTPSHQVTQMGQEVILRCVPISNHLYFYWYRQILGQKVEFLVSFYNNEISEKSEIFDDQFSVERPDGSNFTLKIRSTKLEDSAMYFCASYRLHEQFFGPGTRLTVL.

The sample holds many counts of this clonotype. V usage is TRBV7-3 and J usage is TRBJ2-1; perhaps TRBD2 as D (5 bases). The V end lost 3 bases, the J end lost 10 bases, and 19 bases lay between the germline ends. This CDR3 region has 15 residues. CDR1 is SGHTA, CDR2 FQGTGA, per germline. This chain's CDR3 is CASSLLGHEGGEQFF. The CDR3 DNA reads as TGTGCCAGCAGCTTGCTTGGGCACGAAGGAGGAGAGCAGTTCTTC.

This clonotype was picked up many times. The chain recombines TRBV28 with TRBJ2-4, with D perhaps being TRBD1 or TRBD2 (5 bases each). Germline V gene lookup returns CDR1 MDHEN and CDR2 SYDVKM. The CDR3 length is 14 residues. Deletions cut 5 bases from V and 7 bases from J, with 15 bases between. The CDR3 sequence: CASSGSGPDNIQYF. The CDR3 bases are TGTGCCAGCAGTGGGTCGGGACCGGATAACATTCAGTACTTC. Using reference TRBV28 and TRBJ2-4 for the parts outside the CDR3, the full variable domain is DVKVTQSSRYLVKRTGEKVFLECVQDMDHENMFWYRQDPGLGLRLIYFSYDVKMKEKGDIPEGYSVSREKKERFSLILESASTNQTSMYLCASSGSGPDNIQYFGAGTRLSVL.

J is TRBJ2-7 and V is TRBV28; 13 positions agree with TRBD2. CDR1 is MDHEN and CDR2 is SYDVKM in the germline V gene. This CDR3 region has 13 residues. Unmatched junction bases numbered 4, after V lost 7 bases and J lost 7 bases. This CDR3 reads CASTGLAGVEQYF. The CDR3 bases are TGTGCCAGCACAGGACTAGCGGGAGTTGAGCAGTACTTC.

This clonotype appeared many times. The V and J genes are TRBV7-9 and TRBJ1-1; D ambiguous. Trimming stripped 2 bases from V and 4 bases from J, with 14 bases between. The CDR3 spans 15 residues. Germline V gene data show CDR1 as SEHNR and CDR2 as FQNEAQ (reference sequence). CDR3 nucleotide sequence: TGTGCCAGCAGCTTATTGACCCCGCAAGGCACTGAAGCTTTCTTT. Its translation is CASSLLTPQGTEAFF.

This clonotype has ten or more counts. The rearrangement uses TRBV12-3 or TRBV12-4 and TRBJ1-1; the match to TRBD1 covers 8 bases. The CDR3 has 19 amino acids. V lost 3 bases, J lost 1 base, and 16 bases stayed unmatched. The CDR3 spells CASSFWGWLTGEKNTEAFF. The CDR3, as DNA: TGTGCCAGCAGTTTTTGGGGGTGGTTGACAGGGGAAAAGAACACTGAAGCTTTCTTT.

This clonotype was counted ten times or more. The chain uses TRBV28 and TRBJ1-4; D unclear. CDR1 and CDR2 from the germline V gene are MDHEN and SYDVKM. Trimming stripped 3 bases from V and 6 bases from J, with 5 bases between. This CDR3 spans 12 amino acids. The CDR3 loop is CASSFLDEKLFF. In DNA, the CDR3 is TGTGCCAGCAGTTTCCTTGATGAAAAACTGTTTTTT.

This clonotype was recorded at least ten times. This chain uses TRBV7-9 with TRBJ2-1; D tentatively fits TRBD1 or TRBD2 (5 bases each). CDR1 is SEHNR, CDR2 FQNEAQ, per germline (reference sequence). The CDR3 loop spans 15 amino acids. The V end lost 5 bases, the J end lost 5 bases, and 16 bases lay between the germline ends. CDR3 coding DNA: TGTGCCAGCAGCCGAGGGGTGAGCGTCCACAATGAGCAGTTCTTC. Translation gives CASSRGVSVHNEQFF.

This clonotype was counted a few times. This chain joins TRBV9 and TRBJ2-7; D remains ambiguous. V was clipped by 0 bases and J by 1 base, with 11 bases between them. The CDR3 has 15 amino acids. Germline loops: CDR1 SGDLS, CDR2 YYNGEE. CDR3 residues: CASSVEGTGSYEQYF. The CDR3 DNA reads TGTGCCAGCAGCGTAGAAGGAACGGGTTCCTACGAGCAGTACTTC.

The sample holds many counts of this clonotype. The genes are TRBV6-1 and TRBJ2-3; 8 bases align to TRBD2. The CDR3 loop spans 16 amino acids. Trimming took 1 base from V and 2 from J; bases not matched to a gene: 5. Per the germline V gene, CDR1 is MNHNS and CDR2 is SASEGT. As DNA, the CDR3 is TGTGCCAGCAGTGAAGTAAGCGGGAGTCCCACAGATACGCAGTATTTT. Its protein is CASSEVSGSPTDTQYF.

This clonotype appeared many times. V usage is TRBV2 and J usage is TRBJ1-3; D is undetermined. Germline V lookup: CDR1 SNHLY, CDR2 FYNNEI. The CDR3 is 13 amino acids. Deletions cut 6 bases from V and 0 bases from J, with 6 bases between. The CDR3 loop reads CASRTYSGNTIYF. CDR3 DNA sequence: TGTGCCAGCAGGACTTACTCTGGAAACACCATATATTTT.

This clonotype was picked up many times. The V call is TRBV3-1, the J call TRBJ2-1; D gene ambiguous. This CDR3 is built from 13 residues. V lost 3 bases, J lost 4 bases, and 7 bases lay in between. Germline V gene data show CDR1 as LGHDT and CDR2 as YNNKEL (reference sequence). CDR3 nucleotides: TGTGCCAGCAGCCAGGCAGCGTACAATGAGCAGTTCTTC. As protein: CASSQAAYNEQFF.

This clonotype was counted ten times or more. The J gene is TRBJ2-3, the V gene TRBV7-8, with D unclear. The CDR3 is 14 residues long. V was trimmed by 1 base and J by 6 bases, leaving 11 bases between them. The germline V gene has CDR1 SGHVS and CDR2 FQNEAQ. CDR3 residues: CASSLGSPWDTQYF. The CDR3 nucleotides are TGTGCCAGCAGCTTAGGGTCCCCCTGGGATACGCAGTATTTT.

This clonotype has ten or more counts. The chain joins TRBV20-1 to TRBJ2-5; D unresolved. This CDR3 region has 17 residues. Trimming took off 3 bases at V and 2 bases at J, with 22 bases between the two ends. Germline lookup yields CDR1 DFQATT and CDR2 SNEGSKA (reference sequence). The CDR3 nucleotides are TGCAGTGCTAGGTCCCTAGGTTCTGCGGCTCATCAAGAGACCCAGTACTTC. This sequence encodes CSARSLGSAAHQETQYF.

This clonotype was picked up a small number of times. The chain couples TRBV9 to TRBJ2-7; 7 bases match TRBD2. The trim removed 0 bases at V and 2 bases at J, leaving 2 bases unmatched. The CDR3 has 14 residues. Germline assignment: CDR1 SGDLS and CDR2 YYNGEE. The chain's CDR3 is CASSVASGTYEQYF. In DNA form, the CDR3 reads TGTGCCAGCAGCGTAGCTAGCGGCACCTACGAGCAGTACTTC.

On this clonotype: A much larger clone is a single base away; this may be a read error. The CDR3 does not close with the conserved phenylalanine or tryptophan, likely indicating a read error. V usage is TRBV19 and J usage is TRBJ1-1; 8 bases align to TRBD1. Germline loops: CDR1 LNHDA, CDR2 SQIVND (reference sequence). CDR3 length equals 14 residues. J lost 1 base, V lost 7 bases, and 5 bases had no gene match. The CDR3 region has the DNA TGTGCCAGTAACTCCGGGACAGGGAACACTGAAGCTTTCCTT. It specifies CASNSGTGNTEAFL.

This clonotype occurred many times. This chain connects TRBV15 to TRBJ2-7, with TRBD2 matching 10 bases. The CDR3 loop spans 17 amino acids. Per germline, CDR1 LNHNV and CDR2 YYDKDF (reference sequence). Trimming removed 0 bases from V and 3 bases from J; junction bases left unmatched: 8. CDR3 DNA: TGTGCCACCAGCAGAGACGTAGGACTAGCGGACTACTACGAGCAGTACTTC. This sequence encodes CATSRDVGLADYYEQYF.

The chain links TRBV15 to TRBJ2-7, with D maybe TRBD2 (7 bases). The CDR3 covers 12 residues. Germline-derived CDR1 and CDR2 are LNHNV and YYDKDF (reference sequence). The V end lost 8 bases, the J end lost 2 bases, and 10 bases lay between the germline ends. Here the CDR3 DNA reads TGTGCCACCCGGGGGGCTACCTACGAGCAGTACTTC. Encoded protein: CATRGATYEQYF.

This clonotype was seen ten or more times. The chain couples TRBV28 to TRBJ1-1; D is undetermined. The CDR3 has 11 amino acids. Per germline, CDR1 MDHEN and CDR2 SYDVKM. Trimming pared 7 bases from V and 10 bases from J, leaving 13 bases between. The DNA of the CDR3 is TGTGCCAGCAAGGGAAAGCAACGAGCTTTCTTT. This translates into CASKGKQRAFF.

This clonotype was detected many times. The rearrangement uses TRBV29-1 and TRBJ2-5; D possibly matches TRBD1 or TRBD2 (6 bases each). From germline, CDR1 is SQVTM and CDR2 ANQGSEA. V lost 3 bases to trimming and J lost 5 bases, with 10 bases between them. The CDR3 is 12 residues long. CDR3 in amino acids: CSVDRGLETQYF. DNA for the CDR3: TGCAGCGTTGATCGGGGGCTGGAGACCCAGTACTTC.

The table lists this clonotype with many counts. The genes are TRBV24-1 and TRBJ2-1; D might be TRBD2 (5 bases). V was trimmed by 6 bases and J by 0 bases, leaving 11 bases between them. This CDR3 is 15 amino acids long. Germline lookup yields CDR1 KGHDR and CDR2 SFDVKD. This chain's CDR3 is CATSYGDSSYNEQFF. In DNA form, the CDR3 reads TGTGCCACCAGTTACGGGGATAGCTCCTACAATGAGCAGTTCTTC.

This clonotype was seen repeatedly, ten times or more. The gene calls are TRBV18 and TRBJ2-1; D uncertain. V lost 2 bases and J lost 8, with 16 bases in between. This CDR3 has 15 residues. Looked up from germline, CDR1 is KGHSH and CDR2 is LQKENI. CDR3 DNA: TGTGCCAGCTCACCATTGGGGTTTTCAGGTTATGAGCAGTTCTTC. The encoded protein is CASSPLGFSGYEQFF.

This clonotype was detected many times. The V call is TRBV5-1, the J call TRBJ2-3; D may be TRBD1 (6 bases). Germline CDR1 SGHRS, CDR2 YFSETQ. The CDR3 consists of 16 residues. V was pared by 4 bases and J by 1 base, with 16 bases between. The CDR3 sequence: CASSPGTTTRTDTQYF. The CDR3 DNA sequence: TGCGCCAGCAGCCCTGGGACAACTACCCGCACAGATACGCAGTATTTT. The full variable domain, in which reference TRBV5-1 and TRBJ2-3 provide the parts outside the CDR3, is KAGVTQTPRYLIKTRGQQVTLSCSPISGHRSVSWYQQTPGQGLQFLFEYFSETQRNKGNFPGRFSGRQFSNSRSEMNVSTLELGDSALYLCASSPGTTTRTDTQYFGPGTRLTVL.